This T cell receptor (beta chain) was sequenced in a study of early T cells in non-severe SARS-CoV-2 infection. General study results and limits: A preference for anti-spike CD8 responses marked VDJdb matching, which missed private and CD4 specificities.

As concerns this clonotype: Its antigen is not identified.

The CDR3 is 12 residues long. CDR1 and CDR2 from the germline V gene are MNHNS and SASEGT. V lost 10 bases and J 4 bases, leaving 12 bases between the germline ends. Individual cDNA molecules carried attached unique molecular identifiers. TCRdb reanalysed the 5' RACE reads using MiXCR and keeps one entry per CDR3 protein. The sample contains tens of thousands of distinct CDR3 sequences, roughly a fifth of which appear only once. The receptor comes from an adult who was a healthcare worker with PCR-confirmed SARS-CoV-2 infection or an uninfected control (not recorded which). The chain carries TRBV6-1 and TRBJ2-3; no reliable D call. Material: whole blood, obtained at baseline. CDR3 sequence: CATSLRPDTQYF. CDR3 DNA sequence: TGTGCCACCTCACTGAGGCCAGATACGCAGTATTTT.